The next 27 T cell receptor beta chains were all read from a single sample in a study of blood T cells in healthy people across ages. Next came a second PCR, run for about 6 to 12 cycles, which used a sample-barcoded 5' primer along with a J-beta primer mix. TCRdb reprocessed the 5' RACE reads via MiXCR and lists one record per CDR3 protein. Seen here are around 1,600,000 distinct CDR3 sequences, approximately 43% observed once, and the top ten hold about 3.8%. The source material was blood. The receptors derive from a woman in her late teens or twenties in good health.

The rearrangement joins TRBV28 to TRBJ1-2; weak D call: TRBD1 (5 bases). Germline V gene sequence: CDR1 MDHEN, CDR2 SYDVKM. This CDR3 is 14 amino acids long. Trimming removed 6 bases at V and 3 bases at J, with 14 bases between. CDR3 sequence: CASSPLGGDYGYTF. CDR3 coding DNA: TGTGCCAGCAGCCCCTTGGGAGGGGACTATGGCTACACCTTC.

This clonotype was counted between two and nine times. The chain combines TRBV20-1 with TRBJ1-5, with 9 bases aligning to TRBD1. The CDR3 loop spans 13 amino acids. Looked up from germline, CDR1 is DFQATT and CDR2 is SNEGSKA (reference sequence). After removal of 4 bases from V and 7 bases from J, the junction contained 5 bases not matched to a gene. As DNA, the CDR3 is TGCAGTGCTAACAGGGGGCCCAAACAGCCCCAGCATTTT. As protein: CSANRGPKQPQHF.

This clonotype was seen only a few times. This chain joins TRBV27 and TRBJ2-7; 8 positions agree with TRBD1. The CDR3 runs to 16 residues. Germline-derived CDR1 and CDR2 are MNHEY and SMNVEV (reference sequence). V lost 3 bases, J lost 3 bases, and 10 bases stayed unmatched. CDR3 in DNA: TGTGCCAGCAGTTTCCTCGGACAGGGAAGGGACTACGAGCAGTACTTC. It translates to CASSFLGQGRDYEQYF.

The rearrangement joins TRBV12-3 or TRBV12-4 to TRBJ1-1, with TRBD1 as a possible D gene (6 bases). V was clipped by 8 bases and J by 1 base, with 17 bases between them. The length of the CDR3 is 15 residues. CDR3 sequence: CASRRATGPNTEAFF. The CDR3 region has the DNA TGTGCCAGCCGAAGGGCTACAGGGCCGAACACTGAAGCTTTCTTT.

This clonotype was found a few times. The chain recombines TRBV15 with TRBJ2-3, with D possibly matching TRBD2 (6 bases). V was pared by 0 bases and J by 0 bases, with 10 bases between. CDR1 LNHNV and CDR2 YYDKDF come from the germline V gene (reference sequence). This CDR3 is built from 16 residues. The CDR3 region is CATSRETRSSTDTQYF. CDR3 DNA: TGTGCCACCAGCAGAGAGACTAGGAGTAGCACAGATACGCAGTATTTT.

At least ten counts were recorded for this clonotype. This chain uses TRBV27 with TRBJ2-7, with 12 bases fitting TRBD2. After removal of 5 bases from V and 1 base from J, the junction contained 3 bases not matched to a gene. CDR3 length: 15 residues. The V gene's germline CDR1 is MNHEY and CDR2 SMNVEV (reference sequence). CDR3 bases: TGTGCCAGCAGTCCCCTAGCGGGGGGGTCCTACGAGCAGTACTTC. As protein: CASSPLAGGSYEQYF.

The rearrangement joins TRBV12-3 or TRBV12-4 to TRBJ2-1; TRBD1 is a possible D gene (6 bases). The CDR3 consists of 14 residues. Trimming took 6 bases from V and 2 from J, leaving 11 bases between them. The DNA for the CDR3 is TGTGCCAGCAGACTGGGACAAACCTACAATGAGCAGTTCTTC. Its protein is CASRLGQTYNEQFF.

This clonotype was seen many times. One end of the junction fails to match germline, which may point to a read error. This sequence joins TRBV7-9 and TRBJ1-5; D gene unclear. The germline CDR1 and CDR2 sequences are SEHNR and FQNEAQ (reference sequence). The CDR3 runs 12 residues. The DNA of the CDR3 is TGTGCCAGCAGTTTAGGGAGTCAGCCCCAGCATTTT. This translates into CASSLGSQPQHF.

The chain combines TRBV7-2 with TRBJ2-2, with D uncertain. The CDR3 consists of 13 residues. CDR1 SGHTA and CDR2 FQGNSA come from the germline V gene. Trimming shortened V by 5 bases and J by 7 bases, and 11 bases separated the two germline ends. The CDR3 sequence: CASSPRWGGELFF. The CDR3 region has the DNA TGTGCCAGCAGCCCAAGGTGGGGCGGGGAGCTGTTTTTT.

Comment on this clonotype: This may come from a read error, since a much larger clone is one base off. The rearrangement joins TRBV10-3 to TRBJ2-3; the D is unclear. CDR3 length: 11 amino acids. Germline-derived CDR1 and CDR2 are ENHRY and SYGVKD. CDR3 nucleotide sequence: TGTGCCATCAGTGAAGGTGATATGCAGTATTTT. Translation gives CAISEGDMQYF.

This clonotype was found once. V gene TRBV28 combines with J gene TRBJ2-5; D remains ambiguous. The DNA end lines up better with TRBJ2-7; the J call may be wrong. Germline lookup yields CDR1 MDHEN and CDR2 SYDVKM. The CDR3 has 11 amino acids. DNA for the CDR3: TGTGCCAGCAGTTCCTTCCTCGAGCAGTACTTC. Its protein is CASSSFLEQYF.

This clonotype appeared a few times. The V gene is TRBV20-1, the J gene TRBJ2-1, with TRBD2 identical over 12 bases. Trimming removed 8 bases from V and 0 bases from J; junction bases left unmatched: 2. The CDR3 runs to 14 residues. In germline, CDR1 is DFQATT, CDR2 SNEGSKA (reference sequence). CDR3 sequence: CSQTSGSSYNEQFF. In DNA, the CDR3 is TGCAGTCAGACTAGCGGGAGCTCCTACAATGAGCAGTTCTTC.

The chain carries TRBV10-3 and TRBJ2-2; D unresolved. CDR1 ENHRY and CDR2 SYGVKD come from the germline V gene. The CDR3 is made up of 13 amino acids. The V gene lost 0 bases and the J gene lost 6 bases, with 5 bases spanning the gap. Here the CDR3 DNA reads TGTGCCATCAGTGAGTCGATTTCCGGGGAGCTGTTTTTT. Translated, it gives CAISESISGELFF.

The chain has TRBV6-8 and TRBJ2-1; possibly TRBD2 for D (5 bases). The CDR3 consists of 12 residues. V lost 6 bases to trimming and J lost 14 bases, with 17 bases between them. Germline V CDR1 and CDR2: MNHGY, SAAAGT. The CDR3 sequence: CASRTTSPSEFF. The CDR3 DNA sequence: TGTGCCAGCAGGACAACTAGTCCTTCCGAGTTCTTC.

The gene calls are TRBV4-1 and TRBJ2-1, with unresolved D. With 2 bases removed from V and 8 bases from J, the gap between germline ends came to 10 bases. The CDR3 sequence is 13 residues long. The V gene's germline CDR1 is MGHRA and CDR2 YSYEKL. This CDR3 is CASSQPIIDEQFF. For the CDR3, the DNA is TGCGCCAGCAGCCAACCCATCATCGATGAGCAGTTCTTC.

This chain joins TRBV28 and TRBJ1-1; no firm D call. CDR1 is MDHEN and CDR2 is SYDVKM in the germline V gene. Trimming removed 3 bases at V and 0 bases at J, with 14 bases between. The CDR3 contains 16 residues. CDR3 residues: CASSFFGRRMNTEAFF. DNA for the CDR3: TGTGCCAGCAGTTTTTTCGGGAGACGAATGAACACTGAAGCTTTCTTT.

With regard to this clonotype: A clone one base away is much larger, so this may be a read error. The chain has TRBV25-1 and TRBJ2-5; 10 bases map to TRBD2. After removal of 8 bases from V and 3 bases from J, the junction contained 12 bases not matched to a gene. The CDR3 covers 16 residues. Germline lookup yields CDR1 MGHDK and CDR2 SYGVNS. CDR3 nucleotides: TGTGCCAGCTCCGGGACTAGCGCTGGATTCAAAGAGACCCAGTACTTC. Protein product: CASSGTSAGFKETQYF.

In this sample, this clonotype turned up a few times. The CDR3 is CASSLAHPGSAYNEQFF. The CDR3, as DNA: TGTGCCAGCAGCTTAGCGCACCCCGGGAGCGCCTACAATGAGCAGTTCTTC. This sequence joins TRBV7-8 and TRBJ2-1; maybe TRBD2 (6 bases). V was pared by 0 bases and J by 2 bases, with 14 bases between. The CDR3 runs to 17 residues. In germline, CDR1 is SGHVS, CDR2 FQNEAQ.

V gene TRBV5-6 combines with J gene TRBJ1-5; D unclear. This CDR3 comprises 14 residues. V was pared by 2 bases and J by 1 base, with 7 bases between. Germline V CDR1 and CDR2: SGHDT, YYEEEE. This chain's CDR3 is CASSFWASNQPQHF. The CDR3 DNA reads as TGTGCCAGCAGCTTTTGGGCGAGCAATCAGCCCCAGCATTTT.

To note about this clonotype: One end of the junction does not line up with germline, which may come from a read error. The chain carries TRBV5-1 and TRBJ2-1, with 11 bases fitting TRBD2. The CDR3 extends over 16 amino acids. Germline loops: CDR1 SGHRS, CDR2 YFSETQ. The CDR3 is CASSLKLAGAYSEQFF. CDR3 bases: TGCGCCAGCAGCTTGAAACTAGCGGGGGCTTACAGTGAGCAGTTCTTC.

The V call is TRBV7-9, the J call TRBJ2-7, with D perhaps matching TRBD1 (5 bases). The germline V and J ends were trimmed by 5 bases and 12 bases, with 20 bases remaining between them. The CDR3 totals 13 residues. CDR1 and CDR2 from the germline V gene are SEHNR and FQNEAQ (reference sequence). In DNA form, the CDR3 reads TGTGCCAGCAGCCCCACAATCGCCCAGGGCCCGTACTTC. The encoded protein is CASSPTIAQGPYF.

This clonotype was counted between two and nine times. The chain employs TRBV28 and TRBJ2-7; 8 bases match TRBD2. Germline loops: CDR1 MDHEN, CDR2 SYDVKM. CDR3 length: 15 amino acids. Trimming at V came to 5 bases and at J to 3 bases, leaving 9 bases not matched to a gene. CDR3 nucleotide sequence: TGTGCCAGCAGTGCTCCGAATAGCGGGATCTACGAGCAGTACTTC. Protein: CASSAPNSGIYEQYF.

J is TRBJ2-7 and V is TRBV6-5; 7 positions agree with TRBD1. This CDR3 has 14 residues. The germline V gene has CDR1 MNHEY and CDR2 SVGAGI. After removal of 6 bases from V and 2 bases from J, the junction contained 7 bases not matched to a gene. The chain's CDR3 is CASSDDRVAYEQYF. In nucleotides, the CDR3 is TGTGCCAGCAGCGATGACAGGGTGGCCTACGAGCAGTACTTC.

Comment on this clonotype: A junction boundary mismatches the germline segment, possibly from a read error. The V gene is TRBV20-1, the J gene TRBJ2-3; 13 bases are shared with TRBD2. The CDR3 extends over 15 amino acids. Germline CDR1 and CDR2: DFQATT and SNEGSKA (reference sequence). The DNA of the CDR3 is TGCGGTGCTACCGGGACTAGCGGGGGCACAGATACGCAGTATTTT. Translation: CGATGTSGGTDTQYF.

This clonotype was picked up a small number of times. The V gene is TRBV15, the J gene TRBJ2-7; D is undetermined. Germline V gene lookup returns CDR1 LNHNV and CDR2 YYDKDF (reference sequence). The CDR3 covers 16 residues. V was pared by 1 base and J by 2 bases, with 15 bases between. This chain's CDR3 is CATSRAPTVTPYEQYF. The CDR3 coding sequence is TGTGCCACCAGCAGAGCACCGACTGTCACTCCCTACGAGCAGTACTTC.

This clonotype was observed a few times. This chain connects TRBV20-1 to TRBJ2-1, with 9 bases that match TRBD2. CDR1 and CDR2 (germline): DFQATT, SNEGSKA (reference sequence). V lost 1 base, J lost 10 bases, and 8 bases stayed unmatched. The CDR3 totals 14 residues. CDR3: CSARVSGGLREQFF. The CDR3 coding sequence is TGCAGTGCTAGAGTTAGCGGGGGTTTGAGGGAGCAGTTCTTC.

The genes are TRBV7-9 and TRBJ1-4; 7 bases line up with TRBD1. The germline CDR1 and CDR2 sequences are SEHNR and FQNEAQ (reference sequence). This CDR3 spans 13 amino acids. J was trimmed by 8 bases and V by 10 bases; bases with no gene match: 10. In DNA form, the CDR3 reads TGTGCCACTTCGACAGGGCGGGACGAAAAACTGTTTTTT. Residues: CATSTGRDEKLFF. The full variable domain, in which reference TRBV7-9 and TRBJ1-4 provide the parts outside the CDR3, is DTGVSQNPRHKITKRGQNVTFRCDPISEHNRLYWYRQTLGQGPEFLTYFQNEAQLEKSRLLSDRFSAERPKGSFSTLEIQRTEQGDSAMYLCATSTGRDEKLFFGSGTQLSVL.